This paragraph covers one T cell receptor beta chain sequence. It lacks a known antigen. At one boundary the junction diverges from the germline segment, which might be a read error. CDR1 and CDR2, looked up from the germline V gene, are SGHAT and FQNNGV. The CDR3 runs 16 amino acids, cysteine and phenylalanine included. CDR3 DNA only is kept here, 48 bases in frame from base 1. This entry comes from a study of tumor-infiltrating lymphocytes in glioblastoma multiforme (dated by TCRdb to about 2017). With regard to the full study: The study tested whether intratumoral genomic heterogeneity fosters TIL diversity by jointly investigating somatic mutations, TIL diversity and immune response activity. Summary of the overall study and its limitations: Clone frequencies may be distorted by RNA-based TCR sequencing because unequal numbers of TCR transcripts are carried by T cells. Generalizability was limited because only one glioblastoma patient was included in the TCR and somatic mutation analysis. The authors noted that sorting T cells into functional subsets, which was not done in this study, would be a future improvement.

TCRB libraries were constructed from RNA through three rounds of nested multiplex PCR following a modified ARM-PCR protocol with multiple V-beta primers and a C-beta primer. ProtoScript II Reverse Transcriptase and a C-beta primer were used to synthesize TCRB-specific cDNA from approximately 0.51 ug total RNA. For the TCRB libraries, no unique molecular identifiers were described. The third PCR added barcodes and adapters over approximately 25 cycles with Deep VentR (exo-) polymerase, followed by gel purification of 250-500 bp bands. An Illumina HiSeq 2500 was used to sequence the TCRB libraries with 250 bp paired-end reads. In the authors' own workflow: Trimmomatic was used to clean reads, FLASH to merge reads, MiGEC to assign V, D and J segments, and VDJtools to perform the analysis. Repertoire diversity was quantified with the Shannon-Wiener diversity index calculated using VDJtools. The public sequencing data were trimmed at Q25 with fastp and processed into clonotypes with MiXCR by TCRdb, which kept only in-frame beta chains. Under each unique CDR3 protein, matching rows form one entry showing the most common genes and DNA. TCRdb's processing, not the authors', yielded these V and J calls. The sample profile shows about 10,000 distinct CDR3 sequences; 55% to 80% of them were found once. The top ten clonotypes cover 29% of the sample.

The AllPrep DNA/RNA mini kit was used to purify genomic DNA and total RNA at the same time from each of the 9 to 11 tumor samples. Every RNA sample had an RNA integrity number above 6.5 and an OD 260/280 ratio above 1.9. Recombination linked TRBV11-2 to TRBJ2-1, with 8 junctional bases fitting TRBD1. The sequenced sample was brain tumor tissue. This TCR derives from a male donor with glioblastoma. The nucleotide sequence is TGTGCTAGCAGCCGCGACAGGGGTAAGGTCAACAGTGAGGAGTTCTTC. Its protein product is CASSRDRGKVNSEEFF.